A selection of T cell receptor beta chains follows, all from one sample in a study of shared clonotypes between healthy human individuals. Assay: immunoSEQ multiplex PCR; the TCRdb copy retains only in-frame clones and omits some. Among some 2,500,000 clones listed, 85% to 95% were seen once. The specimen was naive CD4+ T cells from PBMCs. Receptors originate from a man aged 18-30 years in good health. Some clones in this sample may be carry-over from other donors' samples. Both conserved end residues are trimmed from each CDR3.

V	J	CDR3
TRBV5-1	TRBJ2-7	ASRVTGGSYEQY
TRBV28	TRBJ2-7	ASSKPRRGATLSYEQY
TRBV7-3	TRBJ2-1	ASSPQAGLSNEQF
TRBV5-1	TRBJ1-1	ASRDRYLANTEAF
TRBV28	TRBJ2-5	ASSPGQGGQETQY
TRBV18	TRBJ2-2	ASSPNQHRQGNTGELF
TRBV10-3	TRBJ1-5	AISQDRGYQPQH
TRBV27	TRBJ1-2	ASSFGGDYGYT
TRBV9	TRBJ2-2	ASSVDGTVNTGELF
TRBV7-2	TRBJ1-5	ASSSTVGNQPQH
TRBV19	TRBJ2-5	ASSIARGGTQY
TRBV11-2	TRBJ2-7	ASSPIGTSDYYEQY
TRBV25-1	TRBJ1-2	ASSEWDGGDNYGYT
TRBV18	TRBJ1-5	ASSPTREGQPQH
TRBV19	TRBJ1-1	ASSISGQGVSAF
TRBV18	TRBJ2-1	ASSPPSGRYNEQF
TRBV7-9	TRBJ2-1	ASPTLGKSEQF
TRBV18	TRBJ2-7	ASSPGTGPYEQY
TRBV10-1	TRBJ1-2	ASSAGTHYGYT
TRBV18	TRBJ2-3	ASSPTGTGEQDTQY
TRBV4-1	TRBJ1-1	ASSQTGAENTEAF
TRBV13	TRBJ2-1	ASSKRLAGVIDEQF
TRBV20-1	TRBJ1-2	SAATGYGYT
TRBV6-6	TRBJ2-2	ASSYSPGNTGELF
TRBV28	TRBJ2-7	ATHVGGANAYEQY
TRBV4-1	TRBJ2-7	ASSQGQGSSYEQY
TRBV2	TRBJ1-5	ASSVVWGADQPQH
TRBV18	TRBJ2-7	ASSNRTTVYEQY
TRBV6-5	TRBJ1-1	ASSWGTDRNTEAF
TRBV21-1	TRBJ1-3	ASSKVSSGNTIY
TRBV5-1	TRBJ2-3	ASSFIKTGETDTQY
TRBV11-2	TRBJ2-3	ASSFGQGLEFSTDTQY
TRBV5-4	TRBJ2-5	ASSLKLGAGQETQY
TRBV13	TRBJ2-3	ASSLTSGSWLSTDTQY
TRBV7-9	TRBJ1-3	ASSTRQGNSGNTIY
TRBV5-1	TRBJ2-5	ASSDRTDQETQY
TRBV5-4	TRBJ2-3	ASSAYLSGRSTDTQY
TRBV15	TRBJ2-4	ATSPRTSGRVDKNIQY
TRBV11-2	TRBJ1-5	ASSPGQVNNQPQH